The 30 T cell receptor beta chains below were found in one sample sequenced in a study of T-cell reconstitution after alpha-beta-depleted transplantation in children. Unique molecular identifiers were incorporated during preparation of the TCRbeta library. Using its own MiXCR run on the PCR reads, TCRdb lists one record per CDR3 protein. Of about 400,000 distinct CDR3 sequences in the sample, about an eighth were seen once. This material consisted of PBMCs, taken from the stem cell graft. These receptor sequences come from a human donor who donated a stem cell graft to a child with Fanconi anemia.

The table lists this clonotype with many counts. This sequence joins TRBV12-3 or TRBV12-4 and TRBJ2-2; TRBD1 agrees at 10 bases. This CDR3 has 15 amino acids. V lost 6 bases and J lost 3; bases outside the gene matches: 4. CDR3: CASSLGTGDTGELFF. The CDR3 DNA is TGTGCCAGCAGCCTCGGGACAGGGGACACCGGGGAGCTGTTTTTT.

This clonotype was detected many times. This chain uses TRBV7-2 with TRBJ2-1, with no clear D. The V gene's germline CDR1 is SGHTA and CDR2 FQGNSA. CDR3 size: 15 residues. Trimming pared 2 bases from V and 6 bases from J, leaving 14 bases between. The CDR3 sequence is CASSLQSHPRNEQFF. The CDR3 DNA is TGTGCCAGCAGCTTACAATCACATCCTCGCAATGAGCAGTTCTTC.

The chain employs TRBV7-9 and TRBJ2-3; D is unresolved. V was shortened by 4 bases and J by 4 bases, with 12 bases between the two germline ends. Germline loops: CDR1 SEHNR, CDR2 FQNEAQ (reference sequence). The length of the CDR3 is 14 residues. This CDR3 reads CASSSFWVPDTQYF. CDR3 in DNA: TGTGCCAGCAGCTCTTTTTGGGTACCAGATACGCAGTATTTT.

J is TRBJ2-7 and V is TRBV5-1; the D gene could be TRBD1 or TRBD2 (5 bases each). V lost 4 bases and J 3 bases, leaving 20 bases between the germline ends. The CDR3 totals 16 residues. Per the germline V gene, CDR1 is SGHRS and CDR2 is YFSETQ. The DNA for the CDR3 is TGCGCCAGCAGCGGGGGAGAAACCGAACCAGACTACGAGCAGTACTTC. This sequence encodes CASSGGETEPDYEQYF.

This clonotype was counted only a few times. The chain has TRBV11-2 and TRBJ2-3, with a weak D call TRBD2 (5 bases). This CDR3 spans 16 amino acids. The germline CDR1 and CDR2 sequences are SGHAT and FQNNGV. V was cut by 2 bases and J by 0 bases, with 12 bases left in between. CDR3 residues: CASSLKRRSSTDTQYF. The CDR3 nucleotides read TGTGCCAGCAGCTTAAAGCGGAGGTCTAGCACAGATACGCAGTATTTT.

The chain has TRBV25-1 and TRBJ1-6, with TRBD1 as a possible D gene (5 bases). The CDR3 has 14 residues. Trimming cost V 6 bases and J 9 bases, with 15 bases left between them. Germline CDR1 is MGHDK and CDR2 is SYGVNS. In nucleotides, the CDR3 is TGTGCCAGCAGCCCGCCCGGGGCCGGTTCACCCCTCCACTTT. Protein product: CASSPPGAGSPLHF.

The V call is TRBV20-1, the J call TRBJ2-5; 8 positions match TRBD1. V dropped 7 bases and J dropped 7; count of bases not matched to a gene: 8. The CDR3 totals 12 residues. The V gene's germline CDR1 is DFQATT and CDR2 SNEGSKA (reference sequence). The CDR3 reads CSGQGARGTQYF. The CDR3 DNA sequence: TGCAGTGGCCAGGGGGCGCGGGGGACCCAGTACTTC.

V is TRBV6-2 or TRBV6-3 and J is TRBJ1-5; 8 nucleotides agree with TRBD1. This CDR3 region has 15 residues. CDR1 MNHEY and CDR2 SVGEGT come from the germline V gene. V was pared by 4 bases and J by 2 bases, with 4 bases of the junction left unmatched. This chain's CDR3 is CASSFGQGRNQPQHF. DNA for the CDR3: TGTGCCAGCAGTTTCGGACAGGGACGCAATCAGCCCCAGCATTTT.

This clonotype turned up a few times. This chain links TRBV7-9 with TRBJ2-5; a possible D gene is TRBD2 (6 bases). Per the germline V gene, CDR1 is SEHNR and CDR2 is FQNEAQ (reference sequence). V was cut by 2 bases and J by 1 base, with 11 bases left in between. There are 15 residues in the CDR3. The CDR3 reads CASSLWGGLQETQYF. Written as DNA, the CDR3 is TGTGCCAGCAGCTTATGGGGAGGACTCCAAGAGACCCAGTACTTC.

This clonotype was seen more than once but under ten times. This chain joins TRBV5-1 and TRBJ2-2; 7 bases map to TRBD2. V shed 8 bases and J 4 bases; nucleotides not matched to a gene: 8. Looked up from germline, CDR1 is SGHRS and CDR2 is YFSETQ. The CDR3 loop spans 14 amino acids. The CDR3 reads CASFSGPSTGELFF. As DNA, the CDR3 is TGCGCCAGTTTTAGCGGGCCTTCCACCGGGGAGCTGTTTTTT.

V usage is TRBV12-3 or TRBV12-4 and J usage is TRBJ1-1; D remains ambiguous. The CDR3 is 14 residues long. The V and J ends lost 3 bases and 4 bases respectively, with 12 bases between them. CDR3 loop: CASSFGLSSTEAFF. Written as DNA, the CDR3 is TGTGCCAGCAGTTTTGGCCTCAGCTCCACTGAAGCTTTCTTT.

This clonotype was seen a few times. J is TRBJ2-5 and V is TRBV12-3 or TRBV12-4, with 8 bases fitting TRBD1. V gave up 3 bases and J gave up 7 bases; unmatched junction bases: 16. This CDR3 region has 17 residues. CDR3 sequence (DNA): TGTGCCAGCAGTTTCAGTGGGACAGGAGAATCTGTAGGGACCCAGTACTTC. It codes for CASSFSGTGESVGTQYF.

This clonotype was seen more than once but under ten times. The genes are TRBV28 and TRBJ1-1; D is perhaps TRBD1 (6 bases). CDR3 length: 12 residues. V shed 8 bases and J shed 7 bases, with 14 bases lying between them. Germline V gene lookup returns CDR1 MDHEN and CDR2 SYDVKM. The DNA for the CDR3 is TGTGCCAGCCGGGCCGGGGGCTTTGAAGCTTTCTTT. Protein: CASRAGGFEAFF.

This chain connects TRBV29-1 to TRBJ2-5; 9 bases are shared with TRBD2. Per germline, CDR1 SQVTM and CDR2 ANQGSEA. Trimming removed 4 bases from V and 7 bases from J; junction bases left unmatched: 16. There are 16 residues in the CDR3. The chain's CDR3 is CSVALAGGTGPGTQYF. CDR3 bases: TGCAGCGTTGCTTTGGCGGGGGGGACTGGTCCGGGGACCCAGTACTTC. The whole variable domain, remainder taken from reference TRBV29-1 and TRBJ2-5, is SAVISQKPSRDICQRGTSLTIQCQVDSQVTMMFWYRQQPGQSLTLIATANQGSEATYESGFVIDKFPISRPNLTFSTLTVSNMSPEDSSIYLCSVALAGGTGPGTQYFGPGTRLLVL.

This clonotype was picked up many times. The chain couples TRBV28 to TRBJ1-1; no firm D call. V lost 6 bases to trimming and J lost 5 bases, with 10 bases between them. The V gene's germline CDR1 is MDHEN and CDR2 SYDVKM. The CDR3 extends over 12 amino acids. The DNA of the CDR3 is TGTGCCAGCAGCCCTATGGTAACTGAAGCTTTCTTT. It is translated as CASSPMVTEAFF.

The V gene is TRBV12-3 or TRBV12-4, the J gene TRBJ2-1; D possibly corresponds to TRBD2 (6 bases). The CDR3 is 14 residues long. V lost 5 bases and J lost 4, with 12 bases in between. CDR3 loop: CASSRSGGYNEQFF. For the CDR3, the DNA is TGTGCCAGCAGTCGATCCGGGGGATACAATGAGCAGTTCTTC.

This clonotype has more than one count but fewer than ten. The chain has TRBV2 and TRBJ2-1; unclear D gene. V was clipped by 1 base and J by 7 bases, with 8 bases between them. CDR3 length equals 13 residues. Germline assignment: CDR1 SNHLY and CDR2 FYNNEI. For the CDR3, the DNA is TGTGCCAGCAGTGAAGAGACCGGGAATGAGCAGTTCTTC. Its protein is CASSEETGNEQFF.

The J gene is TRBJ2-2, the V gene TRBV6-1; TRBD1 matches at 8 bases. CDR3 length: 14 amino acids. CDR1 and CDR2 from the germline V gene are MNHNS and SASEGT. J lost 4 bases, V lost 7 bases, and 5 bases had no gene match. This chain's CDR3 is CASNPGGFTGELFF. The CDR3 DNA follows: TGTGCCAGCAATCCAGGGGGCTTCACCGGGGAGCTGTTTTTT.

For the CDR3, the DNA is TGTGCCAGCAGTTTGGGACTAGCGGGGGGGCACACAGATACGCAGTATTTT. Translating it yields CASSLGLAGGHTDTQYF. The J gene is TRBJ2-3, the V gene TRBV12-3 or TRBV12-4, with 16 bases that match TRBD2. The trim removed 3 bases at V and 2 bases at J, leaving 2 bases unmatched. This CDR3 has 17 amino acids.

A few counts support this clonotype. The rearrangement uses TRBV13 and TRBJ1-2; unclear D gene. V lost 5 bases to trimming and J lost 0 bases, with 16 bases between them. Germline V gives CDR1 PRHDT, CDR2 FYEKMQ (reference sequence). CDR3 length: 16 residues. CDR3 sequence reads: CASSPPTTAANYGYTF. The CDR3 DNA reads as TGTGCCAGCAGCCCTCCGACGACTGCCGCTAACTATGGCTACACCTTC. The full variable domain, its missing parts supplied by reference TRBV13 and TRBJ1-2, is AAGVIQSPRHLIKEKRETATLKCYPIPRHDTVYWYQQGPGQDPQFLISFYEKMQSDKGSIPDRFSAQQFSDYHSELNMSSLELGDSALYFCASSPPTTAANYGYTFGSGTRLTVV.

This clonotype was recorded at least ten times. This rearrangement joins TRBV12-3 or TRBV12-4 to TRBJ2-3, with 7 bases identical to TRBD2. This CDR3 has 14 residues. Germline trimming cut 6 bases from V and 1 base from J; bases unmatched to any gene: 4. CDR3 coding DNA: TGTGCCAGCAGCGAGCGGGGAGGCACAGATACGCAGTATTTT. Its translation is CASSERGGTDTQYF.

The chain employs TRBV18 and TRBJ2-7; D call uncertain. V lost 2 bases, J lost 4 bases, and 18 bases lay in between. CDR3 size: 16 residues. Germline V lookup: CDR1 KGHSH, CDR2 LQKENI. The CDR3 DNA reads TGTGCCAGCTCACCATATAGATCCAGTACACTTTACGAGCAGTACGTC. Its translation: CASSPYRSSTLYEQYV.

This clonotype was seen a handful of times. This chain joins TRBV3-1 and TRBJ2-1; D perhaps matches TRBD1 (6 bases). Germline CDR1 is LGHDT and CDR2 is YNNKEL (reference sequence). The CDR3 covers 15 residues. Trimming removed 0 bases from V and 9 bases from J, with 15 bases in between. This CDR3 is CASSQEVTGFFEQFF. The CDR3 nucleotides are TGTGCCAGCAGCCAAGAAGTGACAGGATTTTTTGAGCAGTTCTTC.

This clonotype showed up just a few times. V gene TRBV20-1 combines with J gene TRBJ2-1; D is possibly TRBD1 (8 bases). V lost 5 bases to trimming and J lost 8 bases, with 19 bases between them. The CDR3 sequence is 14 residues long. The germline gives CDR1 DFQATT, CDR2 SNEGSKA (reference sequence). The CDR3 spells CSAGGDRFWDEQFF. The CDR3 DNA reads TGCAGTGCTGGGGGGGACAGGTTTTGGGATGAGCAGTTCTTC.

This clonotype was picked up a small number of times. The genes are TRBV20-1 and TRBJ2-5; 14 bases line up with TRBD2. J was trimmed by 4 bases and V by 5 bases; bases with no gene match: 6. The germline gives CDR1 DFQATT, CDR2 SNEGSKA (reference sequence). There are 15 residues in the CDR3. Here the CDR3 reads CSAVTSGGARETQYF. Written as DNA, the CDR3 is TGCAGTGCTGTGACTAGCGGGGGGGCCAGAGAGACCCAGTACTTC.

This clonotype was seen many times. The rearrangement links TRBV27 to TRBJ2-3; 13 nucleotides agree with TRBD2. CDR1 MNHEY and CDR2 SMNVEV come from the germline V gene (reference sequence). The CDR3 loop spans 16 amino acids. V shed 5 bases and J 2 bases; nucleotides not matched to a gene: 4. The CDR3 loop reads CASSLLAGGTTDTQYF. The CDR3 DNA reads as TGTGCCAGCAGTCTACTAGCGGGGGGGACCACAGATACGCAGTATTTT.

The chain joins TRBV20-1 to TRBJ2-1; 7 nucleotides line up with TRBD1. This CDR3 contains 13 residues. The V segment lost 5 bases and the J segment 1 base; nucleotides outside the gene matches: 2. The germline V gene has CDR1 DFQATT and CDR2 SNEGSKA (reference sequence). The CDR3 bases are TGCAGTGCTGGGGACAGTTCCTACAATGAGCAGTTCTTC. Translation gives CSAGDSSYNEQFF.

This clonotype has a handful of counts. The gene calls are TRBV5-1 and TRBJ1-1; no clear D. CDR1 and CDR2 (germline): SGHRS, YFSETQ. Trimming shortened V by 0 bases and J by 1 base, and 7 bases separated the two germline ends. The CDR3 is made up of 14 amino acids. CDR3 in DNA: TGCGCCAGCAGCTTGGCCTCAGCGAACACTGAAGCTTTCTTT. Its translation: CASSLASANTEAFF.

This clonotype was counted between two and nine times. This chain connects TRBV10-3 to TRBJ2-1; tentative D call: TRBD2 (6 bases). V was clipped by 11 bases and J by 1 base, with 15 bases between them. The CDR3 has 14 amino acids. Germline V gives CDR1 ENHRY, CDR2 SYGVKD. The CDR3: CAVNGGGSYNEQFF. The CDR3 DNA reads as TGTGCCGTCAACGGGGGTGGTTCCTACAATGAGCAGTTCTTC.

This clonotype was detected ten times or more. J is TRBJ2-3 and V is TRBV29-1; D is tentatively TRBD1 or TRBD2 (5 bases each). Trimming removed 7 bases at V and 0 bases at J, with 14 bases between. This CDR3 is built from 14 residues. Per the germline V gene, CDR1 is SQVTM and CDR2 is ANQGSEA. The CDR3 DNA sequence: TGCAGCGCCCCCGGGACGTTGAGCACAGATACGCAGTATTTT. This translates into CSAPGTLSTDTQYF.